This entry lists 26 T cell receptor beta chains sequenced from one sample in a study of blood T cell repertoires in COVID-19. The protocol was immunoSEQ multiplex PCR, while the TCRdb copy is restricted to in-frame clones and leaves out a portion. This table has 170,000 or so clones, approximately 86% appearing once. The sequenced sample consisted of peripheral blood. The source of these receptors is a man aged 35 to 55 with active or convalescent COVID-19.

The chain links TRBV5-1 to TRBJ1-3, with D uncertain. Between the trimmed V and J ends, which lost 3 bases and 4 bases, there was a span of 17 bases. CDR1 is SGHRS and CDR2 is YFSETQ in the germline V gene. The CDR3 has 16 residues. CDR3 bases: TGCGCCAGCAGCTCCCAGCTTTTGGGCTCAGGAAACACCATATATTTT. It translates to CASSSQLLGSGNTIYF.

The chain recombines TRBV6-5 with TRBJ1-1, with D possibly matching TRBD1 (6 bases). The CDR3 has 15 amino acids. Trimming took off 2 bases at V and 5 bases at J, with 15 bases between the two ends. CDR1 is MNHEY and CDR2 is SVGAGI in the germline V gene. CDR3 protein: CASSYAQGPVTEAFF. Written as DNA, the CDR3 is TGTGCCAGCAGTTACGCACAGGGACCTGTGACTGAAGCTTTCTTT.

In this sample, this clone turned up once. The gene calls are TRBV6-5 and TRBJ1-5; TRBD1 agrees at 7 bases. Germline CDR1 is MNHEY and CDR2 is SVGAGI. CDR3 length: 14 amino acids. V lost 7 bases and J lost 3; bases outside the gene matches: 6. For the CDR3, the DNA is TGTGCCAGCACCCCCGACAGGGTCAATCAGCCCCAGCATTTT. This sequence encodes CASTPDRVNQPQHF.

The rearrangement links TRBV28 to TRBJ2-3; D is perhaps TRBD1 (6 bases). The germline CDR1 and CDR2 sequences are MDHEN and SYDVKM. V shed 2 bases and J shed 3 bases, with 18 bases lying between them. The length of the CDR3 is 17 residues. The CDR3 loop reads CASSLGGWYRETDTQYF. The CDR3, as DNA: TGTGCCAGCAGTTTAGGAGGTTGGTACAGGGAAACAGATACGCAGTATTTT. The full variable domain, completed using reference TRBV28 and TRBJ2-3, is DVKVTQSSRYLVKRTGEKVFLECVQDMDHENMFWYRQDPGLGLRLIYFSYDVKMKEKGDIPEGYSVSREKKERFSLILESASTNQTSMYLCASSLGGWYRETDTQYFGPGTRLTVL.

This chain connects TRBV7-8 to TRBJ2-3; TRBD2 matches 14 bases. CDR3 size: 18 residues. Trimming took 5 bases from V and 1 from J; bases not matched to a gene: 8. Germline loops: CDR1 SGHVS, CDR2 FQNEAQ. CDR3 sequence: CASSIGTSGGMGTDTQYF. The DNA of the CDR3 is TGTGCCAGCAGCATTGGGACTAGCGGGGGAATGGGCACAGATACGCAGTATTTT. The full variable domain, completed using reference TRBV7-8 and TRBJ2-3, is GAGVSQSPRYKVAKRGQDVALRCDPISGHVSLFWYQQALGQGPEFLTYFQNEAQLDKSGLPSDRFFAERPEGSVSTLKIQRTQQEDSAVYLCASSIGTSGGMGTDTQYFGPGTRLTVL.

The V and J genes are TRBV5-6 and TRBJ2-4; maybe TRBD1 (6 bases). From germline, CDR1 is SGHDT and CDR2 YYEEEE. This CDR3 comprises 16 residues. V was cut by 4 bases and J by 0 bases, with 14 bases left in between. CDR3 protein: CASSPGQILAKNIQYF. The CDR3 DNA is TGTGCCAGCAGCCCTGGACAGATTCTAGCCAAAAACATTCAGTACTTC.

The gene calls are TRBV7-8 and TRBJ1-2, with no clear D. The length of the CDR3 is 15 residues. V was pared by 0 bases and J by 4 bases, with 12 bases between. Germline loops: CDR1 SGHVS, CDR2 FQNEAQ. The CDR3 loop is CASSLAAREPYGYTF. The CDR3 DNA is TGTGCCAGCAGCTTAGCTGCTCGGGAACCCTATGGCTACACCTTC.

The chain employs TRBV14 and TRBJ2-3; 7 nucleotides match TRBD2. Losses at the gene ends were 4 bases for V and 2 bases for J; bases not matched to a gene: 3. Germline V gene sequence: CDR1 SGHDN, CDR2 FVKESK. This CDR3 is built from 14 residues. The DNA for the CDR3 is TGTGCCAGCAGCCGAAGGGACTACACAGATACGCAGTATTTT. This translates into CASSRRDYTDTQYF.

The chain couples TRBV11-2 to TRBJ1-1; D is unclear. The V end was cut by 5 bases, the J end by 0 bases, with 13 bases between. CDR3 length: 15 amino acids. Germline V gene sequence: CDR1 SGHAT, CDR2 FQNNGV. DNA for the CDR3: TGTGCCAGCAGCCCTAGGCGGGTCATGAACACTGAAGCTTTCTTT. This codes for CASSPRRVMNTEAFF.

As regards this clone: The junction shows a germline mismatch at one end, possibly a read error. This chain connects TRBV23-1 to TRBJ2-4, with D perhaps matching TRBD1 (5 bases). TRBV23-1 is known as an ORF, though its function is uncertain. The CDR3 totals 11 residues. In nucleotides, the CDR3 is TGCGCCAGCAGTTATACCCTCCAGGGAACATTC. It codes for CASSYTLQGTF.

V is TRBV6-6 and J is TRBJ1-5; the D is unclear. CDR1 MNHNY and CDR2 SVGAGI come from the germline V gene (reference sequence). The CDR3 consists of 13 residues. The V end lost 8 bases, the J end lost 7 bases, and 15 bases lay between the germline ends. The CDR3 loop is CASSPLKEQPQHF. CDR3 sequence (DNA): TGTGCCAGCTCACCACTTAAGGAGCAGCCCCAGCATTTT.

The chain has TRBV6-5 and TRBJ1-1; D gene unclear. CDR3 length equals 14 residues. Looked up from germline, CDR1 is MNHEY and CDR2 is SVGAGI. V was pared by 7 bases and J by 4 bases, with 16 bases between. CDR3 in amino acids: CASTQLVESTEAFF. In DNA, the CDR3 is TGTGCCAGCACCCAATTAGTTGAGAGCACTGAAGCTTTCTTT.

This clone was picked up one time. The chain recombines TRBV10-3 with TRBJ1-1; 9 positions agree with TRBD1. The V gene's germline CDR1 is ENHRY and CDR2 SYGVKD. The V gene end was trimmed by 7 bases and the J gene end by 1 base; junction bases not matched to a gene: 13. The CDR3 is 17 residues long. CDR3: CAITPGTGQSGNTEAFF. The CDR3 DNA is TGTGCCATCACCCCCGGGACAGGGCAAAGCGGGAACACTGAAGCTTTCTTT.

The chain uses TRBV10-3 and TRBJ1-5; TRBD1 agrees at 8 bases. The germline V gene has CDR1 ENHRY and CDR2 SYGVKD. V shed 3 bases, J shed 7 bases, and the junction held 2 bases outside the gene matches. This CDR3 has 13 residues. As DNA, the CDR3 is TGTGCCATCAGTGAACAGGGGGACCAGCCCCAGCATTTT. This sequence encodes CAISEQGDQPQHF.

This clone has more than one count but fewer than ten. The chain employs TRBV6-1 and TRBJ1-6, with D perhaps matching TRBD1 (5 bases). V was shortened by 3 bases and J by 9 bases, with 6 bases between the two germline ends. CDR1 is MNHNS, CDR2 SASEGT, per germline. The CDR3 runs to 12 residues. CDR3 region: CASSDRVSPLHF. CDR3 nucleotides: TGTGCCAGCAGTGACAGGGTTTCACCCCTCCACTTT.

The CDR3 protein is CATSLKGGRHTEAFF. For the CDR3, the DNA is TGTGCCACCAGCCTTAAGGGGGGGAGGCACACTGAAGCTTTCTTT. This rearrangement joins TRBV15 to TRBJ1-1, with D possibly being TRBD1 (6 bases). The CDR3 consists of 15 residues. Looked up from germline, CDR1 is LNHNV and CDR2 is YYDKDF (reference sequence). The V and J ends lost 5 bases and 3 bases respectively, with 16 bases between them. The whole variable domain, filled in from reference TRBV15 and TRBJ1-1, reads DAMVIQNPRYQVTQFGKPVTLSCSQTLNHNVMYWYQQKSSQAPKLLFHYYDKDFNNEADTPDNFQSRRPNTSFCFLDIRSPGLGDTAMYLCATSLKGGRHTEAFFGQGTRLTVV.

This chain joins TRBV18 and TRBJ2-1; possibly TRBD1 for D (7 bases). The germline V gene has CDR1 KGHSH and CDR2 LQKENI. Trimming took 3 bases from V and 2 from J, leaving 11 bases between them. CDR3 length equals 15 residues. DNA for the CDR3: TGTGCCAGCTCACCTGGAGGGGGCGCCTACAATGAGCAGTTCTTC. Protein: CASSPGGGAYNEQFF.

The chain couples TRBV12-5 to TRBJ1-6, with D possibly TRBD1 on 6 matching bases. The germline V gene has CDR1 LGHNT and CDR2 FRNRAP. This CDR3 contains 15 residues. Trimming pared 1 base from V and 5 bases from J, leaving 9 bases between. CDR3 nucleotide sequence: TGTGCTAGTGGTTTGGGGACAGTAAATAATTCACCCCTCCACTTT. It specifies CASGLGTVNNSPLHF.

This clone has a handful of counts. J is TRBJ2-5 and V is TRBV19; 7 nucleotides match TRBD1. The CDR3 length is 15 residues. J was trimmed by 0 bases and V by 4 bases; bases with no gene match: 5. Germline assignment: CDR1 LNHDA and CDR2 SQIVND (reference sequence). The CDR3, as DNA: TGTGCCAGTAGTACCCGGGACAGCTACCAAGAGACCCAGTACTTC. This translates into CASSTRDSYQETQYF.

The V gene is TRBV2, the J gene TRBJ2-7; D not certain. The V end was cut by 7 bases, the J end by 2 bases, with 9 bases between. This CDR3 region has 12 residues. Germline V gene data show CDR1 as SNHLY and CDR2 as FYNNEI. Written as DNA, the CDR3 is TGTGCCAGCACTATACTAACCTACGAGCAGTACTTC. Protein product: CASTILTYEQYF.

This sequence joins TRBV6-5 and TRBJ2-5; D perhaps matches TRBD1 (6 bases). In germline, CDR1 is MNHEY, CDR2 SVGAGI. V lost 4 bases and J lost 1, with 13 bases in between. The CDR3 is made up of 15 amino acids. The CDR3 sequence is CASSSYQGPQETQYF. The CDR3, as DNA: TGTGCCAGCAGTTCCTATCAGGGGCCCCAAGAGACCCAGTACTTC.

The rearrangement uses TRBV3-1 (or the pseudogene TRBV3-2) and TRBJ2-5, with TRBD1 matching 9 bases. The CDR3 contains 14 residues. The junction had 4 bases not matched to a gene; V was cut back by 6 bases and J by 2 bases. Per germline, CDR1 LGHDT and CDR2 YNNKEL (reference sequence). CDR3 sequence: CASRDRGSQETQYF. CDR3 sequence (DNA): TGTGCCAGCAGGGACAGGGGTTCGCAAGAGACCCAGTACTTC.

This clone was seen only once. This chain links TRBV5-1 with TRBJ1-1, with TRBD1 matching over 9 bases. CDR3 length: 14 amino acids. CDR1 is SGHRS and CDR2 is YFSETQ in the germline V gene. J was trimmed by 8 bases and V by 3 bases; bases with no gene match: 8. The DNA of the CDR3 is TGCGCCAGCAGCTGGGGACAGGGAGCGGTAGAAGCTTTCTTT. This gives the protein CASSWGQGAVEAFF. Full variable domain (rest looked up from reference TRBV5-1 and TRBJ1-1): KAGVTQTPRYLIKTRGQQVTLSCSPISGHRSVSWYQQTPGQGLQFLFEYFSETQRNKGNFPGRFSGRQFSNSRSEMNVSTLELGDSALYLCASSWGQGAVEAFFGQGTRLTVV.

V gene TRBV12-3 or TRBV12-4 combines with J gene TRBJ2-7, with D possibly matching TRBD1 (5 bases). With 4 bases removed from V and 5 bases from J, the gap between germline ends came to 12 bases. The CDR3 length is 13 residues. CDR3 amino acids: CASSSLRVHEQYF. CDR3 coding DNA: TGTGCCAGCAGTTCCCTCAGGGTCCACGAGCAGTACTTC.

The V and J genes are TRBV27 and TRBJ2-3; 8 bases line up with TRBD1. The junction had 4 bases not matched to a gene; V was cut back by 2 bases and J by 3 bases. CDR1 and CDR2 (germline): MNHEY, SMNVEV (reference sequence). The length of the CDR3 is 15 residues. The CDR3 region is CASSLTQGATDTQYF. CDR3 sequence (DNA): TGTGCCAGCAGTTTAACTCAGGGGGCAACAGATACGCAGTATTTT.

The count of this clone is one. The chain is built from TRBV24-1 and TRBJ1-1; 8 nucleotides match TRBD1. CDR3 length: 13 residues. Looked up from germline, CDR1 is KGHDR and CDR2 is SFDVKD. The V gene end was trimmed by 6 bases and the J gene end by 4 bases; junction bases not matched to a gene: 3. The CDR3 DNA follows: TGTGCCACCAGTTCTACAGGGGGCACTGAAGCTTTCTTT. Translation: CATSSTGGTEAFF.